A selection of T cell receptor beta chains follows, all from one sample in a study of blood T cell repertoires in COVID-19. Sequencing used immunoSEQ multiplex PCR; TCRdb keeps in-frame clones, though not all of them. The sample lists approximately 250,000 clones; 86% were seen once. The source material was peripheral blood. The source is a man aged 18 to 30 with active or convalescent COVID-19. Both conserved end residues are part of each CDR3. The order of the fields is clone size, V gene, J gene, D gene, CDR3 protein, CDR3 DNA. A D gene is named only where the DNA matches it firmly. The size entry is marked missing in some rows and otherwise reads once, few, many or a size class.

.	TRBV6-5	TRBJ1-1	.	CASIKLGGANTEAFF	TGTGCCAGCATAAAGTTGGGAGGGGCTAACACTGAAGCTTTCTTT
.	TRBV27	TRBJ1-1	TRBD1	CASSSPSGQGTEAFF	TGTGCCAGCAGTTCCCCCTCCGGACAGGGCACTGAAGCTTTCTTT
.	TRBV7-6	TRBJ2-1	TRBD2	CASSTLAGAYNEQFF	TGTGCCAGCAGCACCCTAGCGGGTGCCTACAATGAGCAGTTCTTC
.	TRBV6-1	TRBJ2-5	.	CASSEQGQVGTQYF	TGTGCCAGCAGTGAACAGGGCCAGGTTGGGACCCAGTACTTC
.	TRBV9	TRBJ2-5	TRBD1	CASSQGVGQGSRTQYF	TGTGCCAGCAGTCAGGGGGTAGGACAGGGTTCTAGGACCCAGTACTTC
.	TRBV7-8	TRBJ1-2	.	CASSPDWNYGYTF	TGTGCCAGCAGCCCGGACTGGAACTATGGCTACACCTTC
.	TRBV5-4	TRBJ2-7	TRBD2	CASSSGGTSGDEQYF	TGTGCCAGCAGCTCGGGCGGGACTAGCGGGGACGAGCAGTACTTC
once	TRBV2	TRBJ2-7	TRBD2	CASVPDASGIYEQYF	TGTGCCAGCGTCCCCGACGCTAGCGGGATATACGAGCAGTACTTC
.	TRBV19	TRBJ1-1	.	CASSIWRGLGLANTEAFF	TGTGCCAGTAGTATATGGAGGGGTCTAGGACTCGCGAACACTGAAGCTTTCTTT
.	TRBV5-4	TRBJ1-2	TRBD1	CASSSYRDRGFGYTF	TGTGCCAGCAGTTCCTACCGGGACAGGGGTTTCGGCTACACCTTC
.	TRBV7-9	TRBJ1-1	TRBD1	CASSFTGGTEAFF	TGTGCCAGCAGCTTTACAGGGGGGACTGAAGCTTTCTTT
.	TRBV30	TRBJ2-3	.	CAWSRAGASTDTQYF	TGTGCCTGGAGTAGGGCGGGGGCTAGCACAGATACGCAGTATTTT
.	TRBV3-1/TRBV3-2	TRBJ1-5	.	CASSQDFSGGQPQHF	TGTGCCAGCAGCCAAGATTTCTCCGGTGGTCAGCCCCAGCATTTT
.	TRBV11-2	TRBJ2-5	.	CASGRARETQYF	TGTGCCAGCGGCAGGGCGCGGGAGACCCAGTACTTC
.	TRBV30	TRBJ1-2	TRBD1	CAWSRAGGYRGYTF	TGTGCCTGGAGTCGGGCAGGGGGATATCGTGGCTACACCTTC
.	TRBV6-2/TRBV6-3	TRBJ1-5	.	CASSYNRENQPQHF	TGTGCCAGCAGTTACAACAGGGAGAATCAGCCCCAGCATTTT
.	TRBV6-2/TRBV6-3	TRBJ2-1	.	CASSQRREAFPSSDEQFF	TGTGCCAGCAGTCAGCGGAGGGAGGCCTTCCCAAGCTCCGATGAGCAGTTCTTC
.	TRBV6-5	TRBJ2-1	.	CASWGDFYNEQFF	TGTGCCAGCTGGGGGGACTTCTACAATGAGCAGTTCTTC
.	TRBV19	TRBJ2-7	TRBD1	CASSFSSPGQGNYEQYF	TGTGCCAGTAGTTTCTCGAGTCCGGGACAGGGTAACTATGAGCAGTACTTC
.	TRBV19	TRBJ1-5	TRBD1	CASRTAATGGYQPQHF	TGTGCCAGTAGAACCGCCGCGACAGGGGGCTATCAGCCCCAGCATTTT
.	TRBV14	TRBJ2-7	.	CASSPWGRERLYEQYF	TGTGCCAGCAGCCCTTGGGGGCGGGAGAGATTATACGAGCAGTACTTC
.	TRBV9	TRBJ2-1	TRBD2	CASSASGGAYNEQFF	TGTGCCAGCAGCGCAAGCGGGGGGGCCTACAATGAGCAGTTCTTC
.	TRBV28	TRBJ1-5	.	CASSLSSFGNQPQHF	TGTGCCAGCAGTTTATCCTCGTTTGGCAATCAGCCCCAGCATTTT
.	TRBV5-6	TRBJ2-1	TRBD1	CASSPGTDNEQFF	TGTGCCAGCAGCCCGGGGACAGACAATGAGCAGTTCTTC
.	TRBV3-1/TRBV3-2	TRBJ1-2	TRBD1	CASSLQRTGANYGYTF	TGTGCCAGCAGCCTCCAAAGGACAGGGGCCAACTATGGCTACACCTTC
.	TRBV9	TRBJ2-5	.	CASSAGRRETQYF	TGTGCCAGCAGCGCAGGGCGTCGGGAGACCCAGTACTTC
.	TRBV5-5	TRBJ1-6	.	CASSWEASSPLHF	TGTGCCAGCAGCTGGGAGGCGAGTTCACCCCTCCACTTT
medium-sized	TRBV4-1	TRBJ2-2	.	CASSQVTYGANTGELFF	TGCGCCAGCAGCCAAGTGACATACGGCGCGAACACCGGGGAGCTGTTTTTT
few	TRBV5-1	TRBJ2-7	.	CASSAYRGGSEQYF	TGCGCCAGCAGTGCCTACAGGGGAGGAAGCGAGCAGTACTTC
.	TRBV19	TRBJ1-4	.	CASTHRLSGFGEKLFF	TGTGCCAGTACCCACCGATTGTCGGGATTTGGTGAAAAACTGTTTTTT
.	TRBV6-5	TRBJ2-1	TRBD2	CASARETDYNEQFF	TGTGCCTCCGCGCGGGAGACCGACTACAATGAGCAGTTCTTC
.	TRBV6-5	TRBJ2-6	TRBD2	CASSYGGETGANVLTF	TGTGCCAGCAGTTACGGGGGGGAGACTGGGGCCAACGTCCTGACTTTC
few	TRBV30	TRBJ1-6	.	CAWSSARVNSPLHF	TGTGCCTGGAGTTCTGCACGGGTCAATTCACCCCTCCACTTT
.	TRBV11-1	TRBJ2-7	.	CASSFDRSSYEQYF	TGTGCCAGCAGCTTCGATAGGAGCTCCTACGAGCAGTACTTC
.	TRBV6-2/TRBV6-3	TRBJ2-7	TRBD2	CASSSRTRGYAQYF	TGTGCCAGCAGTAGCCGGACTAGGGGCTACGCGCAGTACTTC
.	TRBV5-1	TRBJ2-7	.	CASSTGQPSSYEQYF	TGCGCCAGCAGCACGGGACAACCGAGCTCCTACGAGCAGTACTTC
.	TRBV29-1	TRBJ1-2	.	CSVEVGDGYTF	TGCAGCGTTGAAGTAGGGGATGGCTACACCTTC
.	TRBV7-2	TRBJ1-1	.	CASSLNAAGTEAFF	TGTGCCAGCAGCTTAAATGCGGCGGGCACTGAAGCTTTCTTT
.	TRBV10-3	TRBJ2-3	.	CAIKVEYSTDTQYF	TGTGCCATCAAAGTCGAGTACAGCACAGATACGCAGTATTTT